This T cell receptor beta chain was captured in a study of breast tumors, draining lymph nodes, adjacent tissues. TCRdb ran MiXCR on the multiplex PCR reads and lists one entry per CDR3 protein. The sample lists around 300,000 distinct CDR3 sequences; 30% to 35% were seen once. This clonotype was counted many times. Its antigen is not known. V was trimmed by 7 bases and J by 7 bases, leaving 11 bases between them. This CDR3 region has 12 residues. CDR1 is MNHNY and CDR2 is SVGAGI in the germline V gene (reference sequence). Study results and limitations: That most tumor T cells come from lymph nodes remained unproven. Luminal-like breast cancer showed significantly greater tumor-nontumor repertoire similarity than basal-like breast cancer did.

The lymph nodes were axillary draining lymph nodes from breast cancer patients. Specimen: axillary lymph node tissue. The gene calls are TRBV6-6 and TRBJ2-1; no clear D. The sequence derives from a female donor with breast cancer. Some clones in this sample may be carry-over from other donors' samples. The CDR3 coding sequence is TGTGCCAGCACCTCGTCCAGGAATGAGCAGTTCTTC. It yields the protein CASTSSRNEQFF.